Here is one TCR beta chain with its context. Using immunoSEQ multiplex PCR, the repertoire was profiled, and TCRdb retains in-frame clones only, with some absent. This table has about 300,000 clones, roughly 89% appearing once. These data are taken from a study of blood T cell repertoires in COVID-19. The CDR3 length is 14 residues. V lost 5 bases and J lost 8; bases outside the gene matches: 9. CDR1 is MDHEN, CDR2 SYDVKM, per germline. The V and J genes are TRBV28 and TRBJ1-2; 9 bases map to TRBD1. The clonotype originates from a woman younger than 45 with COVID-19, enrolled during active disease. Sequenced: peripheral blood. The CDR3 DNA follows: TGTGCCAGCAGTCCACAGGGGGCAGGTGTAGGCTACACCTTC. As protein: CASSPQGAGVGYTF.